This TCR beta chain was sequenced in a study of T cells after somatic rescue of genetic block. Here immunoSEQ multiplex PCR was the method, and the copy in TCRdb shows in-frame clones only, minus some. The sample consists of 88,000 or so clones, over 80% of them appearing once. This CDR3 comprises 14 residues. The V gene's germline CDR1 is SGHDN and CDR2 FVKESK. V was clipped by 3 bases and J by 7 bases, with 15 bases between them. The V call is TRBV14, the J call TRBJ1-2; D remains unclear. The sequence came from a woman in her late teens or twenties. Sequencing used peripheral blood mononuclear cells (PBMCs). CDR3 nucleotides: TGTGCCAGCAGCCAGTCAGGACCCTTGTTTGGCTACACCTTC. Protein product: CASSQSGPLFGYTF. The full variable domain, its missing parts supplied by reference TRBV14 and TRBJ1-2, is EAGVTQFPSHSVIEKGQTVTLRCDPISGHDNLYWYRRVMGKEIKFLLHFVKESKQDESGMPNNRFLAERTGGTYSTLKVQPAELEDSGVYFCASSQSGPLFGYTFGSGTRLTVV.